The 10 T cell receptor beta chains presented below share a single source sample, sequenced in a study of control samples from healthy donors and cancer patients. The protocol was immunoSEQ multiplex PCR, while the TCRdb copy is restricted to in-frame clones and leaves out a portion. The sample lists around 130,000 clones, 88% seen once, with 3.2% in the top ten. Sequencing used blood. The receptors derive from a middle-aged man in good health.

The V call is TRBV28, the J call TRBJ2-7; 8 bases fit TRBD2. There are 13 residues in the CDR3. The V segment lost 8 bases and the J segment 3 bases; nucleotides outside the gene matches: 6. Germline assignment: CDR1 MDHEN and CDR2 SYDVKM. CDR3 sequence: CASGTSRNYEQYF. The CDR3 DNA follows: TGTGCCAGCGGGACTAGTAGAAACTACGAGCAGTACTTC. The whole variable domain, filled in from reference TRBV28 and TRBJ2-7, reads DVKVTQSSRYLVKRTGEKVFLECVQDMDHENMFWYRQDPGLGLRLIYFSYDVKMKEKGDIPEGYSVSREKKERFSLILESASTNQTSMYLCASGTSRNYEQYFGPGTRLTVT.

V and J are TRBV3-1 (or the pseudogene TRBV3-2) and TRBJ2-1, with D perhaps matching TRBD1 (8 bases). V lost 2 bases, J lost 6 bases, and 14 bases lay in between. The CDR3 is made up of 15 amino acids. CDR1 is LGHDT, CDR2 YNNKEL, per germline (reference sequence). CDR3 DNA sequence: TGTGCCAGCAGCCAAAGGACAGGGAGGGGCAATGAGCAGTTCTTC. Translated: CASSQRTGRGNEQFF.

In its sample, this clone ranks as medium-sized. Written as DNA, the CDR3 is TGTGCCAGCAGTTTGACAGGGGTCTACGAGCAGTACTTC. It encodes CASSLTGVYEQYF. The chain recombines TRBV28 with TRBJ2-7; the match to TRBD1 covers 8 bases. The CDR3 is 13 residues long. V trimming: 3 bases; J trimming: 3 bases; junction bases outside the gene matches: 1. Germline V gene sequence: CDR1 MDHEN, CDR2 SYDVKM. Filled out from reference TRBV28 and TRBJ2-7, the complete variable domain reads DVKVTQSSRYLVKRTGEKVFLECVQDMDHENMFWYRQDPGLGLRLIYFSYDVKMKEKGDIPEGYSVSREKKERFSLILESASTNQTSMYLCASSLTGVYEQYFGPGTRLTVT.

V and J are TRBV2 and TRBJ1-2; possibly TRBD1 for D (5 bases). The CDR3 runs to 12 residues. Trimming pared 8 bases from V and 6 bases from J, leaving 13 bases between. Germline V gives CDR1 SNHLY, CDR2 FYNNEI. CDR3 region: CASLGTANGYTF. As DNA, the CDR3 is TGTGCCAGCCTCGGGACCGCCAATGGCTACACCTTC.

The chain joins TRBV5-1 to TRBJ1-2, with a possible D match to TRBD1 (5 bases). Germline CDR1 is SGHRS and CDR2 is YFSETQ. The germline V and J ends were trimmed by 0 bases and 3 bases, with 12 bases remaining between them. The CDR3 loop spans 15 amino acids. This CDR3 is CASSLVGPGDYGYTF. CDR3 bases: TGCGCCAGCAGCTTGGTTGGTCCGGGGGACTATGGCTACACCTTC. Variable domain in full (rest from reference TRBV5-1 and TRBJ1-2): KAGVTQTPRYLIKTRGQQVTLSCSPISGHRSVSWYQQTPGQGLQFLFEYFSETQRNKGNFPGRFSGRQFSNSRSEMNVSTLELGDSALYLCASSLVGPGDYGYTFGSGTRLTVV.

The chain uses TRBV12-3 or TRBV12-4 and TRBJ1-1, with D possibly TRBD1 on 5 matching bases. The CDR3 loop spans 13 amino acids. Trimming took off 6 bases at V and 7 bases at J, with 15 bases between the two ends. Here the CDR3 DNA reads TGTGCCAGCAGCAAAGGGGTTACACATGAAGCTTTCTTT. This codes for CASSKGVTHEAFF.

The chain recombines TRBV10-3 with TRBJ2-4, with D unclear. The germline V gene has CDR1 ENHRY and CDR2 SYGVKD. Trimming removed 0 bases at V and 8 bases at J, with 11 bases between. The CDR3 is made up of 14 amino acids. CDR3 in amino acids: CAISESRARDIQYF. CDR3 in DNA: TGTGCCATCAGTGAGTCTCGGGCCCGGGACATTCAGTACTTC.

The CDR3 loop is CASSLDRDQPQHF. CDR3 bases: TGTGCCAGCAGTCTGGACAGGGATCAGCCCCAGCATTTT. The rearrangement joins TRBV6-5 to TRBJ1-5, with 8 bases lining up with TRBD1. The CDR3 has 13 amino acids. V was clipped by 5 bases and J by 5 bases; unmatched bases: 2. Looked up from germline, CDR1 is MNHEY and CDR2 is SVGAGI.

The chain couples TRBV19 to TRBJ2-7, with TRBD1 as a possible D gene (6 bases). Trimming left V 5 bases short and J 5 bases short, with 19 bases between. Germline CDR1 and CDR2: LNHDA and SQIVND (reference sequence). The CDR3 runs to 15 residues. The CDR3 protein is CASSPRRTDYDEQYF. Here the CDR3 DNA reads TGTGCCAGTAGTCCCCGCAGGACAGATTACGACGAGCAGTACTTC.

The CDR3 nucleotides read TGCAGCGTTTGGGGGGAGAGCTCCTACAATGAGCAGTTCTTC. Translation gives CSVWGESSYNEQFF. V is TRBV29-1 and J is TRBJ2-1; tentative D call: TRBD2 (6 bases). V dropped 5 bases and J dropped 0 bases, with 11 bases sitting between them. Germline V gives CDR1 SQVTM, CDR2 ANQGSEA. This CDR3 has 14 amino acids.